This T cell receptor delta chain was observed in a study of gamma-delta chains in newborns, infants, children. In this sample, this clone turned up a few times. The protein given by TCRdb reflects a much larger clone and differs at residue 5 from this DNA's translation, likely from a read error; the protein shown is the DNA's translation. TCRdb re-processed the reads via CATT. The table lists 5,000 or so delta-chain clones, about 3% of them singletons. Between the trimmed V and J ends, which lost 4 bases and 5 bases, there was a span of 14 bases. Germline V lookup: CDR1 TSWWSYY, CDR2 QGS. The CDR3 is 15 amino acids.

Sequenced: blood. This sequence joins TRDV1 and TRDJ2, with D unresolved. The source is a child who was a newborn, infant or young child, either healthy, febrile or measles-vaccinated (not recorded which). CDR3 region: CALGGRGLPTAQLFF. Written as DNA, the CDR3 is TGTGCTCTTGGGGGACGCGGTCTCCCAACAGCACAACTCTTCTTT.